This paragraph reports one TCR beta chain. No cognate antigen has been identified for it. Nothing much larger sits one base from this clone, and base qualities are not available. The sample is drawn from a study of OX40 agonist ivuxolimab in advanced cancers. Some background on the complete study: Ivuxolimab was a fully human IgG2 agonistic monoclonal antibody targeting the costimulatory receptor OX40 (CD134). Intravenous ivuxolimab was administered to patients every 2 weeks at six dose levels: 0.01, 0.1, 0.3, 1.5, 3 and 10 mg/kg. Of the approximately 54 patients in dose escalation, 19 had hepatocellular carcinoma, roughly 15 had melanoma, 9 had renal cell carcinoma and 9 had head and neck cancer. In the dose-escalation cohort, around four fifths of patients were male, and the mean age was roughly 60 years with a range of roughly 23 to 79. Patients were allowed to have had prior anti-PD-1, anti-PD-L1 or anti-CTLA-4 therapy, and around 37% of the dose-escalation patients had previously received checkpoint inhibitors. Partial responses occurred in three dose-escalation patients: two with cutaneous melanoma and one with hepatocellular carcinoma. Peripheral TCRbeta sequencing was intended to test whether TCR sequence diversity was altered and clonal T-cell expansion was caused by ivuxolimab. The paper describes the monotherapy dose-escalation part (N ≈ 52 patients) of the phase I trial of ivuxolimab. The study at large found these results: The antigen specificity of the clonally expanded peripheral T cells was not determined. Low levels of normalized T-cell clonal expansion were also seen in some patients who did not respond. After ivuxolimab, expanded clones were on average more numerous among CD8+ T cells than among CD4+ T cells. In partial responders in the 0.1-3.0 mg/kg groups, normalized peripheral clonal expansion was found to be among the lowest, especially among CD8+ T cells. At doses of 0.1 to 3.0 mg/kg, clonal expansion of both CD4+ and CD8+ blood T cells was observed from baseline to week 6.

For sequencing of the TCRbeta CDR3 region, genomic DNA was extracted from the sorted cells. The immunoSEQ Assay was used to sequence the TCRbeta CDR3 regions. The table comes from immuneACCESS by way of TCRdb, which keeps in-frame sequences with V and J called. Part of the clones is missing from these tables; in studies checked, under half for an unresolved V gene and the rest for unknown reasons. This sample has roughly 90,000 clones in its table, and roughly 90% of those were observed once. The ten largest clones represent roughly 0.84% of the sample. The trial excluded patients who had a history of autoimmune disease or were on systemic immunosuppression. Peripheral blood for TCR sequencing was collected from all dose cohorts at baseline, on cycle 4 day 1, and on cycle 7 day 1. Samples came from an open-label, multicenter, first-in-human phase I dose-escalation trial of ivuxolimab. The trial enrolled adults with locally advanced or metastatic head and neck squamous cell, hepatocellular, melanoma or renal cell carcinoma. Before TCR sequencing, CD4+ T cells and CD8+ T cells from peripheral blood were sorted into separate populations.

Cut back by 3 bases and 3 bases, the V and J ends lie 8 bases apart. The germline V gene (reference sequence) supplies CDR1 SEHNR and CDR2 FQNEAQ. The CDR3, from cysteine to phenylalanine, totals 14 residues. The DNA shown is the 42-base CDR3, in frame from base 1. The starting material was CD4+ or CD8+ T cells sorted from blood, obtained in a trial of the OX40 agonist ivuxolimab. The rearranged segments are TRBV7-9 and TRBJ1-4; a tentative D match to TRBD1 spans 5 bases. The source is an adult with an advanced solid tumor such as melanoma, head and neck, liver or kidney cancer. The CDR3 protein sequence reads: CASSFDSSNEKLFF. The nucleotide sequence is TGTGCCAGCAGCTTTGACAGTTCTAATGAAAAACTGTTTTTT.